These 32 T cell receptor beta chains originate from one sample sequenced in a study of Tregs in tolerant kidney transplant recipients. TCRdb's table, derived via immunoSEQ multiplex PCR, lists solely in-frame clones and lacks some. The profile shows 3,000 to 5,000 clones, 80% to 90% of them singletons. Sequencing was performed on Tregs from blood, taken before the transplant. Every receptor here comes from a human donor who received a combined kidney and bone marrow transplant.

The chain has TRBV19 and TRBJ2-7; TRBD2 matches 13 bases. From germline, CDR1 is LNHDA and CDR2 SQIVND (reference sequence). Trimming cost V 4 bases and J 2 bases; bases outside gene matches: 8. CDR3 length equals 17 residues. The CDR3 sequence is CASSTSRTSGRPYEQYF. CDR3 bases: TGTGCCAGTAGTACCTCTCGGACTAGCGGGAGACCCTACGAGCAGTACTTC. The entire variable domain, with the rest obtained from reference TRBV19 and TRBJ2-7, is as follows: DGGITQSPKYLFRKEGQNVTLSCEQNLNHDAMYWYRQDPGQGLRLIYYSQIVNDFQKGDIAEGYSVSREKKESFPLTVTSAQKNPTAFYLCASSTSRTSGRPYEQYFGPGTRLTVT.

This chain connects TRBV11-1 to TRBJ2-1; TRBD2 matches 9 bases. Trimming took 2 bases from V and 5 from J; bases not matched to a gene: 4. Germline CDR1 is SGHAT and CDR2 is FQDESV (reference sequence). The CDR3 sequence is 15 residues long. In DNA, the CDR3 is TGTGCCAGCAGCTTATTAATAGCGGGAGACAATGAGCAGTTCTTC. Translated, it gives CASSLLIAGDNEQFF.

The sample holds a few counts of this clone. The rearrangement joins TRBV6-6 to TRBJ2-7, with 11 bases lining up with TRBD1. V dropped 8 bases and J dropped 7; count of bases not matched to a gene: 4. Germline values: CDR1 MNHNY, CDR2 SVGAGI (reference sequence). This CDR3 has 12 residues. The CDR3 coding sequence is TGTGCCAGCTCCGGGACAGGGGGTGAGCAGTACTTC. The encoded protein is CASSGTGGEQYF.

V gene TRBV7-9 combines with J gene TRBJ1-2; TRBD1 is a possible D gene (5 bases). The V gene's germline CDR1 is SEHNR and CDR2 FQNEAQ (reference sequence). The CDR3 runs 18 residues. Trimming removed 5 bases at V and 4 bases at J, with 26 bases between. CDR3 in amino acids: CASSREPGLQNRGYGYTF. CDR3 nucleotide sequence: TGTGCCAGCAGCCGCGAGCCGGGACTGCAAAACCGGGGCTATGGCTACACCTTC.

The genes are TRBV28 and TRBJ2-2, with TRBD1 as a possible D gene (6 bases). Trimming removed 8 bases from V and 2 bases from J, with 9 bases in between. Germline V gene lookup returns CDR1 MDHEN and CDR2 SYDVKM. The CDR3 covers 13 residues. The chain's CDR3 is CASLTGNTGELFF. The CDR3 bases are TGTGCCAGCTTGACAGGCAACACCGGGGAGCTGTTTTTT. The variable domain in full, completed from reference TRBV28 and TRBJ2-2, reads DVKVTQSSRYLVKRTGEKVFLECVQDMDHENMFWYRQDPGLGLRLIYFSYDVKMKEKGDIPEGYSVSREKKERFSLILESASTNQTSMYLCASLTGNTGELFFGEGSRLTVL.

The chain couples TRBV28 to TRBJ2-2; TRBD2 matches 12 bases. This CDR3 has 16 residues. The V and J ends lost 6 bases and 5 bases, in that order; junction bases with no gene match: 7. Per the germline V gene, CDR1 is MDHEN and CDR2 is SYDVKM. The CDR3 bases are TGTGCCAGCAGGGAACTAGCGGGGGGAGGAACCGGGGAGCTGTTTTTT. This codes for CASRELAGGGTGELFF.

Points on this clone: The junction departs from germline at one end; a sequencing error may be responsible. The rearrangement links TRBV7-7 to TRBJ2-5; 11 bases align to TRBD2. The CDR3 is 15 amino acids. CDR1 and CDR2 from the germline V gene are SSHAT and FNYEAQ (reference sequence). DNA for the CDR3: TGTGCTAGCAGCCGACTAGCGGGGTCCCAAGAGACCCAGTACTTC. It yields the protein CASSRLAGSQETQYF. Together with reference TRBV7-7 and TRBJ2-5, the CDR3 gives the full variable domain: GAGVSQSPRYKVTKRGQDVTLRCDPISSHATLYWYQQALGQGPEFLTYFNYEAQPDKSGLPSDRFSAERPEGSISTLTIQRTEQRDSAMYRCASSRLAGSQETQYFGPGTRLLVL.

This chain uses TRBV18 with TRBJ2-5; D call uncertain. CDR3 length equals 13 residues. Germline lookup yields CDR1 KGHSH and CDR2 LQKENI. With 4 bases removed from V and 0 bases from J, the gap between germline ends came to 6 bases. The CDR3 region is CASSRADQETQYF. In DNA, the CDR3 is TGTGCCAGCTCACGGGCCGACCAAGAGACCCAGTACTTC.

The chain uses TRBV5-1 and TRBJ2-7, with 8 bases that match TRBD1. The V and J ends lost 3 bases and 0 bases, in that order; junction bases with no gene match: 2. In germline, CDR1 is SGHRS, CDR2 YFSETQ. The CDR3 runs to 14 residues. Here the CDR3 reads CASSSGQDSYEQYF. CDR3 coding DNA: TGCGCCAGCAGCTCGGGACAGGACTCCTACGAGCAGTACTTC.

The V call is TRBV6-5, the J call TRBJ2-5; 8 nucleotides match TRBD1. Germline values: CDR1 MNHEY, CDR2 SVGAGI. Germline trimming cut 8 bases from V and 4 bases from J; bases unmatched to any gene: 3. The CDR3 is 12 amino acids. The CDR3 protein is CASGQGRETQYF. The CDR3 DNA is TGTGCCAGCGGACAGGGTCGAGAGACCCAGTACTTC.

The chain has TRBV19 and TRBJ2-1, with 7 nucleotides matching TRBD2. Germline V gene sequence: CDR1 LNHDA, CDR2 SQIVND (reference sequence). The CDR3 has 15 amino acids. Trimming took 1 base from V and 4 from J; bases not matched to a gene: 4. In nucleotides, the CDR3 is TGTGCCAGTAGTATAGCGGGACTATCGTACAATGAGCAGTTCTTC. Translating it yields CASSIAGLSYNEQFF. Combining the CDR3 with reference TRBV19 and TRBJ2-1 gives the whole variable domain DGGITQSPKYLFRKEGQNVTLSCEQNLNHDAMYWYRQDPGQGLRLIYYSQIVNDFQKGDIAEGYSVSREKKESFPLTVTSAQKNPTAFYLCASSIAGLSYNEQFFGPGTRLTVL.

The chain joins TRBV28 to TRBJ2-1, with D hard to call. The V gene's germline CDR1 is MDHEN and CDR2 SYDVKM. V lost 6 bases, J lost 4 bases, and 4 bases lay in between. The CDR3 covers 11 residues. CDR3 region: CASRAYNEQFF. CDR3 sequence (DNA): TGTGCCAGCAGAGCTTACAATGAGCAGTTCTTC. Looking up the rest from reference TRBV28 and TRBJ2-1 gives the full variable domain: DVKVTQSSRYLVKRTGEKVFLECVQDMDHENMFWYRQDPGLGLRLIYFSYDVKMKEKGDIPEGYSVSREKKERFSLILESASTNQTSMYLCASRAYNEQFFGPGTRLTVL.

The V call is TRBV7-3, the J call TRBJ2-1; 7 positions match TRBD1. From germline, CDR1 is SGHTA and CDR2 FQGTGA. The CDR3 has 13 residues. V shed 6 bases and J 9 bases; nucleotides not matched to a gene: 8. The CDR3 protein is CASSLGQVGEQFF. The CDR3 DNA follows: TGTGCCAGCAGTCTCGGACAGGTGGGTGAGCAGTTCTTC.

This sequence joins TRBV6-5 and TRBJ2-7, with 11 positions matching TRBD2. This CDR3 spans 15 amino acids. CDR1 MNHEY and CDR2 SVGAGI come from the germline V gene. The J segment lost 0 bases and the V segment lost 6 bases, leaving 4 bases of the junction unmatched. The CDR3 coding sequence is TGTGCCAGCAGGGCTAGCGGGAGGAGCTCCTACGAGCAGTACTTC. This gives the protein CASRASGRSSYEQYF.

The rearrangement joins TRBV11-2 to TRBJ2-1; D ambiguous. V lost 1 base and J 0 bases, leaving 10 bases between the germline ends. CDR1 SGHAT and CDR2 FQNNGV come from the germline V gene. The CDR3 covers 16 residues. The CDR3 here is CASSLAPESSYNEQFF. The CDR3 DNA sequence: TGTGCCAGCAGCTTAGCTCCGGAGAGCTCCTACAATGAGCAGTTCTTC. Full variable domain (rest looked up from reference TRBV11-2 and TRBJ2-1): EAGVAQSPRYKIIEKRQSVAFWCNPISGHATLYWYQQILGQGPKLLIQFQNNGVVDDSQLPKDRFSAERLKGVDSTLKIQPAKLEDSAVYLCASSLAPESSYNEQFFGPGTRLTVL.

The rearrangement uses TRBV5-1 and TRBJ1-1, with 8 bases identical to TRBD1. The CDR3 sequence is 15 residues long. Per germline, CDR1 SGHRS and CDR2 YFSETQ. V shed 4 bases and J 3 bases; nucleotides not matched to a gene: 8. The CDR3 region is CASSPGQGAYTEAFF. CDR3 bases: TGCGCCAGCAGCCCTGGACAGGGCGCGTACACTGAAGCTTTCTTT.

The rearrangement joins TRBV19 to TRBJ2-5, with D perhaps TRBD1 (5 bases). From germline, CDR1 is LNHDA and CDR2 SQIVND (reference sequence). Trimming cost V 2 bases and J 5 bases, with 6 bases left between them. This CDR3 comprises 12 residues. The CDR3 nucleotides are TGTGCCAGTAGTATAAAGGGGGAGACCCAGTACTTC. Translation gives CASSIKGETQYF.

The rearrangement links TRBV7-2 to TRBJ2-1; 8 bases map to TRBD1. The CDR3 extends over 15 amino acids. V gave up 5 bases and J gave up 2 bases; unmatched junction bases: 5. Per germline, CDR1 SGHTA and CDR2 FQGNSA. CDR3 loop: CASSPDRGAYNEQFF. In DNA, the CDR3 is TGTGCCAGCAGCCCAGACAGGGGTGCCTACAATGAGCAGTTCTTC.

V is TRBV28 and J is TRBJ2-5, with 11 bases lining up with TRBD2. Trimming took 2 bases from V and 3 from J; bases not matched to a gene: 5. This CDR3 region has 16 residues. Germline CDR1 MDHEN, CDR2 SYDVKM. CDR3 region: CASSLTSGLAEETQYF. For the CDR3, the DNA is TGTGCCAGCAGTTTAACCTCGGGACTAGCGGAAGAGACCCAGTACTTC. The full variable domain, in which reference TRBV28 and TRBJ2-5 provide the parts outside the CDR3, is DVKVTQSSRYLVKRTGEKVFLECVQDMDHENMFWYRQDPGLGLRLIYFSYDVKMKEKGDIPEGYSVSREKKERFSLILESASTNQTSMYLCASSLTSGLAEETQYFGPGTRLLVL.

The chain combines TRBV7-9 with TRBJ2-2, with 7 positions matching TRBD2. Germline lookup yields CDR1 SEHNR and CDR2 FQNEAQ (reference sequence). The V gene end was trimmed by 4 bases and the J gene end by 0 bases; junction bases not matched to a gene: 5. The CDR3 consists of 16 residues. CDR3 sequence reads: CASSYRGSSNTGELFF. The CDR3 region has the DNA TGTGCCAGCAGCTACCGCGGGAGCTCGAACACCGGGGAGCTGTTTTTT.

V and J are TRBV7-2 and TRBJ2-4; D perhaps matches TRBD2 (5 bases). Germline values: CDR1 SGHTA, CDR2 FQGNSA. The CDR3 extends over 13 amino acids. V was cut by 7 bases and J by 2 bases, with 9 bases left in between. The CDR3 sequence is CASTEVPKNIQYF. The CDR3 DNA sequence: TGTGCCAGCACGGAGGTCCCCAAAAACATTCAGTACTTC.

The genes are TRBV18 and TRBJ2-1; TRBD2 aligns across 15 bases. V lost 3 bases to trimming and J lost 9 bases; unmatched junction nucleotides: 0. The CDR3 contains 14 residues. Germline V lookup: CDR1 KGHSH, CDR2 LQKENI. CDR3 nucleotides: TGTGCCAGCTCACCGGGACTAGCGGGGGGTGAGCAGTTCTTC. It translates to CASSPGLAGGEQFF. The variable domain in full, completed from reference TRBV18 and TRBJ2-1, reads NAGVMQNPRHLVRRRGQEARLRCSPMKGHSHVYWYRQLPEEGLKFMVYLQKENIIDESGMPKERFSAEFPKEGPSILRIQQVVRGDSAAYFCASSPGLAGGEQFFGPGTRLTVL.

The V and J genes are TRBV5-6 and TRBJ1-4; TRBD1 might be the D (6 bases). Germline CDR1 and CDR2: SGHDT and YYEEEE. This CDR3 is built from 18 residues. The V gene lost 2 bases and the J gene lost 4 bases, with 21 bases spanning the gap. CDR3 DNA: TGTGCCAGCAGCTTAACCCTACAGGGATTCAATGGTAATGAAAAACTGTTTTTT. Translating gives CASSLTLQGFNGNEKLFF.

V usage is TRBV29-1 and J usage is TRBJ2-7, with a possible D match to TRBD1 (6 bases). The CDR3 is 13 residues long. The V end lost 7 bases, the J end lost 5 bases, and 18 bases lay between the germline ends. CDR1 SQVTM and CDR2 ANQGSEA come from the germline V gene. The CDR3 loop is CSAYLDRPNEQYF. The CDR3, as DNA: TGCAGCGCCTACCTCGACAGGCCGAACGAGCAGTACTTC.

The chain uses TRBV28 and TRBJ1-1; TRBD1 might be the D (6 bases). The CDR3 is made up of 17 amino acids. CDR1 MDHEN and CDR2 SYDVKM come from the germline V gene. V lost 4 bases and J lost 0, with 18 bases in between. CDR3 sequence: CASSSHLTGLLNTEAFF. CDR3 DNA sequence: TGTGCCAGCAGTTCCCATTTGACAGGTCTTCTGAACACTGAAGCTTTCTTT. Using reference TRBV28 and TRBJ1-1 for the parts outside the CDR3, the full variable domain is DVKVTQSSRYLVKRTGEKVFLECVQDMDHENMFWYRQDPGLGLRLIYFSYDVKMKEKGDIPEGYSVSREKKERFSLILESASTNQTSMYLCASSSHLTGLLNTEAFFGQGTRLTVV.

The rearrangement joins TRBV5-1 to TRBJ2-3, with 10 bases aligning to TRBD1. Looked up from germline, CDR1 is SGHRS and CDR2 is YFSETQ. This CDR3 comprises 13 residues. After removal of 7 bases from V and 3 bases from J, the junction contained 2 bases not matched to a gene. CDR3 amino acids: CASGQGGTDTQYF. The CDR3, as DNA: TGCGCCAGCGGACAGGGGGGTACAGATACGCAGTATTTT. Based on the CDR3 plus reference TRBV5-1 and TRBJ2-3, the full variable domain is KAGVTQTPRYLIKTRGQQVTLSCSPISGHRSVSWYQQTPGQGLQFLFEYFSETQRNKGNFPGRFSGRQFSNSRSEMNVSTLELGDSALYLCASGQGGTDTQYFGPGTRLTVL.

The gene calls are TRBV2 and TRBJ2-2; 14 nucleotides agree with TRBD2. CDR1 and CDR2 from the germline V gene are SNHLY and FYNNEI. This CDR3 has 17 amino acids. After removal of 5 bases from V and 6 bases from J, the junction contained 8 bases not matched to a gene. CDR3 sequence reads: CASSPGLAGDPPGELFF. The DNA of the CDR3 is TGTGCCAGCAGTCCGGGACTAGCGGGAGACCCCCCCGGGGAGCTGTTTTTT.

This clone was detected only once. V usage is TRBV7-2 and J usage is TRBJ1-5; perhaps TRBD1 as D (6 bases). Trimming removed 1 base from V and 4 bases from J, with 14 bases in between. This CDR3 has 16 residues. In germline, CDR1 is SGHTA, CDR2 FQGNSA. The CDR3 here is CASSLGGGAGNQPQHF. CDR3 DNA: TGTGCCAGCAGCTTAGGTGGGGGGGCGGGTAATCAGCCCCAGCATTTT.

This clone was detected once. This chain links TRBV7-2 with TRBJ2-1, with 9 bases aligning to TRBD2. Per germline, CDR1 SGHTA and CDR2 FQGNSA. This CDR3 is 16 amino acids long. After removal of 2 bases from V and 9 bases from J, the junction contained 11 bases not matched to a gene. CDR3 sequence reads: CASSLIAGGARGEQFF. CDR3 bases: TGTGCCAGCAGCTTAATCGCGGGAGGGGCTAGGGGTGAGCAGTTCTTC.

This clone was seen just once. This chain connects TRBV5-1 to TRBJ2-7; TRBD1 matches at 7 bases. V trimming: 3 bases; J trimming: 3 bases; junction bases outside the gene matches: 0. Germline loops: CDR1 SGHRS, CDR2 YFSETQ. This CDR3 contains 12 residues. CDR3 amino acids: CASSWDSYEQYF. The CDR3 region has the DNA TGCGCCAGCAGCTGGGACAGCTACGAGCAGTACTTC. The full variable domain, rest sourced from reference TRBV5-1 and TRBJ2-7, is KAGVTQTPRYLIKTRGQQVTLSCSPISGHRSVSWYQQTPGQGLQFLFEYFSETQRNKGNFPGRFSGRQFSNSRSEMNVSTLELGDSALYLCASSWDSYEQYFGPGTRLTVT.

V gene TRBV6-6 combines with J gene TRBJ1-5, with D hard to call. CDR1 is MNHNY and CDR2 is SVGAGI in the germline V gene (reference sequence). This CDR3 has 13 amino acids. V was trimmed by 8 bases and J by 5 bases, leaving 13 bases between them. CDR3 protein: CASGSWEDQPQHF. The DNA for the CDR3 is TGTGCCAGCGGTAGCTGGGAGGATCAGCCCCAGCATTTT.

The chain uses TRBV6-1 and TRBJ2-5; TRBD1 is a possible D gene (7 bases). V lost 6 bases to trimming and J lost 3 bases, with 11 bases between them. The CDR3 consists of 13 residues. CDR1 and CDR2 (germline): MNHNS, SASEGT. The chain's CDR3 is CASSRGTEETQYF. CDR3 bases: TGTGCCAGCAGCCGCGGGACAGAAGAGACCCAGTACTTC.